The present T cell receptor (beta chain) was sequenced within a study of chemoradiotherapy in HPV16-positive cancers. TCRdb's table, derived via immunoSEQ multiplex PCR, lists solely in-frame clones and lacks some. The table includes over 30,000 clones, around 87% detected once. The germline V gene has CDR1 SQVTM and CDR2 ANQGSEA. V was shortened by 7 bases and J by 5 bases, with 14 bases between the two germline ends. The CDR3 sequence is 12 residues long. J is TRBJ2-5 and V is TRBV29-1; D is ambiguous. The source of this sequence is a human donor with HPV-associated anogenital cancer. The sample was blood, taken from a patient who underwent chemoradiotherapy. CDR3 bases: TGCAGCGCTGACCCGGTCCGGGAGACCCAGTACTTC. Translated: CSADPVRETQYF.